This is a list of T cell receptor beta chains from one sample in a study of T cell responses to AZD1222 COVID-19 vaccine. Sequencing used immunoSEQ multiplex PCR; TCRdb keeps in-frame clones, though not all of them. The table records 150,000 to 200,000 clones, 94% of them present only once. The sample consisted of peripheral blood, taken 28 days after the second AZD1222 dose. The receptors derive from an adult who received the AZD1222 COVID-19 vaccine. Both conserved end residues are part of each CDR3. A D gene is named only where the DNA matches it firmly. A clone size is listed for some rows: how often the clone was seen (once, few, many), or a class if it is expanded.

j_call,clone_size,d_call,v_call,cdr3_nt,cdr3_aa
TRBJ2-1,-,-,TRBV27,TGTGCCAGCAGTTTATCGATCCCGCGAGGAGAGCAGTTCTTC,CASSLSIPRGEQFF
TRBJ1-2,-,-,TRBV3-1/TRBV3-2,TGTGCCAGCAGCTCCGATCCGGGACGTTTGGAAGGGGGCTACACCTTC,CASSSDPGRLEGGYTF
TRBJ2-1,-,-,TRBV7-8,TGTGCCAGCAGGGTAGTGGGGGCCAGCTCCTACAATGAGCAGTTCTTC,CASRVVGASSYNEQFF
TRBJ2-3,-,-,TRBV19,TGTGCCAGTAGTATAGACAGAACAGATACGCAGTATTTT,CASSIDRTDTQYF
TRBJ1-3,-,-,TRBV9,TGTGCCAGCAGCGCGGCTGACAGAACCTCTGGAAACACCATATATTTT,CASSAADRTSGNTIYF
TRBJ2-1,-,TRBD1,TRBV5-6,TGTGCCAGCAGGCCCGGGACAGGCCCTTACAATGAGCAGTTCTTC,CASRPGTGPYNEQFF
TRBJ2-5,-,-,TRBV5-1,TGCGCCAGCAGCTTGGAAGGAGGGAAGGAGACCCAGTACTTC,CASSLEGGKETQYF
TRBJ1-1,few,TRBD1,TRBV27,TGTGCCAGCAGTTTACAGGGACAGGTGAACACTGAAGCTTTCTTT,CASSLQGQVNTEAFF
TRBJ2-7,-,TRBD2,TRBV6-5,TGTGCCAGCAGTCAGACTAGCGGGGTGGCCTACGAGCAGTACTTC,CASSQTSGVAYEQYF
TRBJ2-7,-,TRBD2,TRBV5-1,TGCGCCAGCAGCTCGCCAACTAGCGGCTCCTACGAGCAGTACTTC,CASSSPTSGSYEQYF
TRBJ2-3,-,-,TRBV11-1,TGTGCCAGCAGCCCGGTCTTGAGTGTTAGCACAGATACGCAGTATTTT,CASSPVLSVSTDTQYF
TRBJ2-1,-,TRBD2,TRBV18,TGTGCCAGCTCCCAAGTTGGACTAGCGGGATACAATGAGCAGTTCTTC,CASSQVGLAGYNEQFF
TRBJ2-2,-,-,TRBV4-2,TGTGCCAGCAGCCCAATGGGTGTCGGGGAGCTGTTTTTT,CASSPMGVGELFF
TRBJ1-5,-,TRBD1,TRBV12-3/TRBV12-4,TGTGCCAGCGGCCAGGGGGAATATCAGCCCCAGCATTTT,CASGQGEYQPQHF
TRBJ1-1,-,-,TRBV6-1,TGTGCCAGCAGTGAAGCTTATGGAGGCGGGGACACTGAAGCTTTCTTT,CASSEAYGGGDTEAFF
TRBJ2-1,-,-,TRBV9,TGTGCCAGCAGCGTAGGAGGTAGCAGCTCCTACAATGAGCAGTTCTTC,CASSVGGSSSYNEQFF
TRBJ1-1,-,-,TRBV4-3,TGCGCCAGCAGTCAGGGTGACGGGAACACTGAAGCTTTCTTT,CASSQGDGNTEAFF
TRBJ1-5,-,-,TRBV6-1,TGTGCCAGCAGTGAGGGGGAGGTTCAGCCCCAGCATTTT,CASSEGEVQPQHF
TRBJ2-3,-,-,TRBV5-1,TGCGCCAGCCGAAAGGGGGAGAGAGTCACAGATACGCAGTATTTT,CASRKGERVTDTQYF
TRBJ1-1,-,-,TRBV6-5,TGTGCCAGCAAAAAGGGGAAGGACACTGAAGCTTTCTTT,CASKKGKDTEAFF
TRBJ1-2,-,-,TRBV4-1,TGCGCCAGCAGCCAAGATTTAGCCCACTATGGCTACACCTTC,CASSQDLAHYGYTF
TRBJ2-3,-,-,TRBV7-2,TGTGCCAGCAGCTACCGCTCTAGCACAGATACGCAGTATTTT,CASSYRSSTDTQYF
TRBJ1-5,-,TRBD1,TRBV4-1,TGCGCCAGCAGCCAAGGGAGGGCAGGGGGCCTCGGGCAGCCCCAGCATTTT,CASSQGRAGGLGQPQHF
TRBJ1-6,-,-,TRBV2,TGTGCCAGCAGTGTGGGGGGCGTTCGTAATTCACCCCTCCACTTT,CASSVGGVRNSPLHF
TRBJ1-5,-,-,TRBV28,TGTGCCAGCAGTATATCAGGGGATTATAGCAATCAGCCCCAGCATTTT,CASSISGDYSNQPQHF
TRBJ1-5,-,TRBD1,TRBV10-3,TGTGCCACCCGACAGGGCTATGACAATCAGCCCCAGCATTTT,CATRQGYDNQPQHF
TRBJ2-7,-,TRBD1,TRBV29-1,TGCAGCGCCTCGAAACAGGGGGCGATTGAGCAGTACTTC,CSASKQGAIEQYF
TRBJ2-5,-,-,TRBV5-4,TGTGCCAGCAGCTCAAGGGCCCTGACACAAGAGACCCAGTACTTC,CASSSRALTQETQYF
TRBJ1-2,-,-,TRBV18,TGTGCCAGCTCACCACGCAGGGACTATGGCTACACCTTC,CASSPRRDYGYTF
TRBJ2-3,-,-,TRBV5-5,TGTGCCAGCAGCTTGAAGGCAGATACGCAGTATTTT,CASSLKADTQYF
TRBJ2-6,once,-,TRBV10-3,TGTGCCATCAGTGACTCCCTAGAGGCCAACGTCCTGACTTTC,CAISDSLEANVLTF
TRBJ2-5,once,-,TRBV27,TGTGCCACCGCTGGGGAAGGGGAGACCCAGTACTTC,CATAGEGETQYF
TRBJ2-3,-,-,TRBV24-1,TGTGCCACCAGTGAATTGACAGGAGCCACAGATACGCAGTATTTT,CATSELTGATDTQYF
TRBJ1-2,-,-,TRBV27,TGTGCCAGCAGGAGAGCTGCTAACCCCATAATGAGATTC,CASRRAANPIMRF
TRBJ2-4,few,TRBD1,TRBV19,TGTGCCAGTAGTGCCCTAGGACAGGGATCGGCCAAAAACATTCAGTACTTC,CASSALGQGSAKNIQYF
TRBJ1-1,-,-,TRBV6-6,TGTGCCAGCAGTGGTTCATCAGTGAGGGGCACTGAAGCTTTCTTT,CASSGSSVRGTEAFF
TRBJ2-7,-,-,TRBV7-9,TGTGCCAGCTCCCCTCCGGGTGTCTCCTACGAGCAGTACTTC,CASSPPGVSYEQYF
TRBJ2-7,-,-,TRBV3-1/TRBV3-2,TGTGCCAGCAGCCCCGGTTGGCAGGGCTACGAGCAGTACTTC,CASSPGWQGYEQYF
TRBJ2-2,-,-,TRBV6-1,TGTGCCAGCAGTGATCTTTTTACCGGGGAGCTGTTTTTT,CASSDLFTGELFF
TRBJ2-7,-,TRBD1,TRBV28,TGTGCCAGCAGGGAACCGGGACAGGGACCCTACGAGCAGTACTTC,CASREPGQGPYEQYF
TRBJ1-5,-,-,TRBV12-3/TRBV12-4,TGTGCCAGCAGTTTAGGTGGGTCCCAGCATTTT,CASSLGGSQHF
TRBJ1-4,-,TRBD1,TRBV2,TGTGCCAGCAGCTCGACAGGGTTGAATGAAAAACTGTTTTTT,CASSSTGLNEKLFF
TRBJ2-7,once,-,TRBV19,TGTGCCAGTAGTATCGCAGGAGGGTACGAGCAGTACTTC,CASSIAGGYEQYF
TRBJ1-4,-,-,TRBV6-4,TGTGCCAGACCCCGTAATGAAAAACTGTTTTTT,CARPRNEKLFF
TRBJ2-3,-,TRBD2,TRBV7-3,TGTGCCAGTCGTAGCGGGTGGGCAGATACGCAGTATTTT,CASRSGWADTQYF
TRBJ2-1,-,TRBD2,TRBV6-1,TGTGCCAGCAGTGAACCTGGGGTAGCGGGGGGCCCTACTAACAATGAGCAGTTCTTC,CASSEPGVAGGPTNNEQFF
TRBJ1-2,-,-,TRBV5-1,TGCGCCAGCACGGCAGGGAGCTATGGCTACACCTTC,CASTAGSYGYTF
TRBJ1-1,-,-,TRBV5-1,TGCGCCAGCAGCTTGCCAGGGGCCATGAACACTGAAGCTTTCTTT,CASSLPGAMNTEAFF
TRBJ2-3,-,-,TRBV19,TGTGCCAGTAGTATAGGGGGGGCGACAGATACGCAGTATTTT,CASSIGGATDTQYF
TRBJ1-1,-,-,TRBV5-4,TGTGCCAGCAGCTTGGGGGCGGGCACTGAAGCTTTCTTT,CASSLGAGTEAFF
TRBJ2-5,-,-,TRBV9,TGTGCCAGCAGCGTAGGTAGTTGGGAGACCCAGTACTTC,CASSVGSWETQYF
TRBJ2-1,-,-,TRBV30,TGTGCCGGCTCACCTATGGGTCTCAATGAGCAGTTCTTC,CAGSPMGLNEQFF
TRBJ2-7,-,TRBD2,TRBV6-5,TGTGCCAGCAGTTACGGGACTAGCTCCGACTACGAGCAGTACTTC,CASSYGTSSDYEQYF
TRBJ2-2,-,-,TRBV7-3,TGTGCCAGCAGCGCCGGGACCTGGACGAACACCGGGGAGCTGTTTTTT,CASSAGTWTNTGELFF
TRBJ1-2,-,-,TRBV6-5,TGTGCCAGCAGCCCCAGTCCAGGGGCCGGTGACTACACCTTC,CASSPSPGAGDYTF